These 31 T cell receptor beta chains came from one sample sequenced in a study of blood T cell repertoires in COVID-19. TCRdb's copy holds only in-frame clones and misses some; the assay was immunoSEQ multiplex PCR. The table includes roughly 260,000 clones, nearly 90% detected once. Sample: peripheral blood. These receptors were taken from a woman in her 40s who had recovered from COVID-19.

The DNA for the CDR3 is TGCAGCGTCATTGCCCTAGCGGGGAACAATGAGCAGTTCTTC. Protein sequence: CSVIALAGNNEQFF. The chain combines TRBV29-1 with TRBJ2-1, with 9 bases that match TRBD2. Looked up from germline, CDR1 is SQVTM and CDR2 is ANQGSEA. The V and J ends lost 6 bases and 5 bases, in that order; junction bases with no gene match: 8. The CDR3 contains 14 residues.

This clone was observed a single time. The V call is TRBV4-2, the J call TRBJ2-5; tentatively, D is TRBD2 (7 bases). The V gene's germline CDR1 is LGHNA and CDR2 YNFKEQ. V was clipped by 1 base and J by 5 bases, with 14 bases between them. The CDR3 is 15 residues long. CDR3 coding DNA: TGTGCCAGCAGCCAAGTGTGGGGGGGCGAGGAGACCCAGTACTTC. It is translated as CASSQVWGGEETQYF.

This chain links TRBV11-2 with TRBJ1-3; a weak D match, TRBD1 (6 bases). Germline CDR1 and CDR2: SGHAT and FQNNGV. Between the trimmed V and J ends, which lost 5 bases and 4 bases, there was a span of 15 bases. The length of the CDR3 is 15 residues. The CDR3 here is CASSEQGDLGNTIYF. In DNA, the CDR3 is TGTGCCAGCAGCGAACAGGGAGACCTGGGAAACACCATATATTTT.

The chain has TRBV5-5 and TRBJ1-5; D might be TRBD1 (6 bases). Trimming took 4 bases from V and 4 from J, leaving 24 bases between them. Germline V lookup: CDR1 SGHKS, CDR2 YYEKEE (reference sequence). The CDR3 is made up of 18 amino acids. CDR3 protein: CASSPRTRTGGTNQPQHF. DNA of the CDR3: TGTGCCAGCAGCCCTAGAACCCGAACGGGGGGCACTAATCAGCCCCAGCATTTT.

The V call is TRBV7-2, the J call TRBJ2-7; the D is unclear. This CDR3 has 14 amino acids. The germline V and J ends were trimmed by 5 bases and 3 bases, with 14 bases remaining between them. Germline V CDR1 and CDR2: SGHTA, FQGNSA. CDR3 sequence: CASSPSWNSYEQYF. Here the CDR3 DNA reads TGTGCCAGCAGCCCCTCGTGGAACAGCTACGAGCAGTACTTC.

This clone occurred once. CDR3 nucleotides: TGTGCCAGCAGCGTAGGAGGGACAGGGGGAAGGGAGCAGTACTTC. Amino acid sequence: CASSVGGTGGREQYF. The chain has TRBV9 and TRBJ2-7; the match to TRBD1 covers 11 bases. V was clipped by 0 bases and J by 7 bases; unmatched bases: 6. Germline V gene lookup returns CDR1 SGDLS and CDR2 YYNGEE. The CDR3 length is 15 residues.

The rearrangement joins TRBV11-1 to TRBJ1-2, with D perhaps matching TRBD1 (5 bases). The V and J ends lost 0 bases and 8 bases respectively, with 16 bases between them. CDR1 is SGHAT, CDR2 FQDESV, per germline (reference sequence). The CDR3 loop spans 15 amino acids. The CDR3 region is CASSLAAQGSRGYTF. The CDR3 bases are TGTGCCAGCAGCTTAGCGGCCCAGGGATCGCGAGGCTACACCTTC.

The genes are TRBV7-9 and TRBJ2-2; D not certain. V lost 4 bases and J 5 bases, leaving 8 bases between the germline ends. The CDR3 sequence is 13 residues long. Germline loops: CDR1 SEHNR, CDR2 FQNEAQ (reference sequence). DNA for the CDR3: TGTGCCAGCAGCTCAGGCTGGACCGGGGAGCTGTTTTTT. Translation: CASSSGWTGELFF. The full variable domain, with the rest looked up from reference TRBV7-9 and TRBJ2-2, is DTGVSQNPRHKITKRGQNVTFRCDPISEHNRLYWYRQTLGQGPEFLTYFQNEAQLEKSRLLSDRFSAERPKGSFSTLEIQRTEQGDSAMYLCASSSGWTGELFFGEGSRLTVL.

The chain couples TRBV18 to TRBJ1-2; no definite D call. Trimming took 0 bases from V and 6 from J, leaving 11 bases between them. CDR1 KGHSH and CDR2 LQKENI come from the germline V gene. This CDR3 has 14 residues. The CDR3 region has the DNA TGTGCCAGCTCACCACCGGGCAACCACCATGGCTACACCTTC. It specifies CASSPPGNHHGYTF.

This chain links TRBV19 with TRBJ1-5; 8 positions agree with TRBD1. Germline lookup yields CDR1 LNHDA and CDR2 SQIVND (reference sequence). This CDR3 region has 15 residues. V trimming: 6 bases; J trimming: 2 bases; junction bases outside the gene matches: 6. CDR3 DNA: TGTGCCAGTAGAAACGACAGGGGTCGCAATCAGCCCCAGCATTTT. Its protein product is CASRNDRGRNQPQHF.

The chain couples TRBV9 to TRBJ2-3; a possible D gene is TRBD1 (5 bases). V lost 0 bases and J lost 4, with 12 bases in between. The CDR3 spans 15 residues. Germline values: CDR1 SGDLS, CDR2 YYNGEE. CDR3 in DNA: TGTGCCAGCAGCGTAGGGCAGGGCCCTCCAGATACGCAGTATTTT. Encoded protein: CASSVGQGPPDTQYF.

The chain is built from TRBV6-4 and TRBJ2-1, with D possibly TRBD1 on 5 matching bases. The CDR3 totals 15 residues. The germline CDR1 and CDR2 sequences are MRHNA and SNTAGT. Trimming removed 6 bases at V and 2 bases at J, with 14 bases between. CDR3 loop: CASSKETAPYNEQFF. The CDR3 region has the DNA TGTGCCAGCAGCAAAGAGACAGCGCCCTACAATGAGCAGTTCTTC.

This sequence joins TRBV11-3 and TRBJ2-1; 9 bases line up with TRBD1. CDR1 is SGHNT and CDR2 is YENEEA in the germline V gene. The CDR3 length is 13 residues. V was clipped by 3 bases and J by 8 bases; unmatched bases: 2. The CDR3 DNA sequence: TGTGCCAGCAGCTTTGGGACAGGGTATGAGCAGTTCTTC. This codes for CASSFGTGYEQFF.

J is TRBJ2-2 and V is TRBV6-5, with D possibly TRBD2 on 5 matching bases. CDR1 and CDR2 (germline): MNHEY, SVGAGI. V lost 5 bases to trimming and J lost 7 bases, with 17 bases between them. The CDR3 spans 15 residues. CDR3 sequence (DNA): TGTGCCAGCAGTCTCCGGGGTTCGGCCTTCGGGGAGCTGTTTTTT. This translates into CASSLRGSAFGELFF.

This chain joins TRBV28 and TRBJ2-4; 7 bases match TRBD2. Germline V gene lookup returns CDR1 MDHEN and CDR2 SYDVKM. Trimming cost V 5 bases and J 6 bases; bases outside gene matches: 10. CDR3 length: 15 residues. CDR3 in amino acids: CASSRPGTTLNIQYF. CDR3 DNA: TGTGCCAGCAGTAGACCCGGGACTACCCTAAACATTCAGTACTTC.

The gene calls are TRBV9 and TRBJ2-7; TRBD2 matches at 8 bases. CDR3 length equals 15 residues. Germline V CDR1 and CDR2: SGDLS, YYNGEE. The junction had 6 bases not matched to a gene; V was cut back by 0 bases and J by 4 bases. Here the CDR3 reads CASSVEGLGLYEQYF. CDR3 nucleotides: TGTGCCAGCAGCGTAGAGGGACTAGGGTTGTACGAGCAGTACTTC.

CDR3 sequence reads: CASSETGFFGNTIYF. The CDR3 nucleotides read TGTGCCAGTAGCGAGACAGGGTTTTTCGGAAACACCATATATTTT. The chain joins TRBV19 to TRBJ1-3, with 7 bases matching TRBD1. Germline trimming cut 6 bases from V and 4 bases from J; bases unmatched to any gene: 9. The V gene's germline CDR1 is LNHDA and CDR2 SQIVND (reference sequence). The CDR3 has 15 amino acids. Together with reference TRBV19 and TRBJ1-3, the CDR3 gives the full variable domain: DGGITQSPKYLFRKEGQNVTLSCEQNLNHDAMYWYRQDPGQGLRLIYYSQIVNDFQKGDIAEGYSVSREKKESFPLTVTSAQKNPTAFYLCASSETGFFGNTIYFGEGSWLTVV.

About this clone itself: The sample contains more than one DNA sequence encoding this CDR3. The V and J genes are TRBV7-2 and TRBJ1-1; 10 nucleotides match TRBD1. The CDR3 totals 14 residues. The junction had 1 base not matched to a gene; V was cut back by 5 bases and J by 1 base. The germline V gene has CDR1 SGHTA and CDR2 FQGNSA. Here the CDR3 reads CASSGQGGNTEAFF. In nucleotides, the CDR3 is TGTGCCAGCAGCGGACAGGGGGGGAACACTGAAGCTTTCTTT.

The chain couples TRBV4-1 to TRBJ2-1; 7 bases agree with TRBD1. There are 16 residues in the CDR3. CDR1 and CDR2 (germline): MGHRA, YSYEKL. V was clipped by 2 bases and J by 3 bases; unmatched bases: 7. This chain's CDR3 is CASSQRQGDFYNEQFF. CDR3 nucleotides: TGCGCCAGCAGCCAACGGCAGGGGGATTTCTACAATGAGCAGTTCTTC.

The chain uses TRBV7-2 and TRBJ2-2, with D unclear. Germline values: CDR1 SGHTA, CDR2 FQGNSA. The CDR3 covers 13 residues. Trimming left V 3 bases short and J 6 bases short, with 8 bases between. The DNA for the CDR3 is TGTGCCAGCAGCTTCAACTATGCCGGGGAGCTGTTTTTT. As protein: CASSFNYAGELFF.

With respect to this clone: The sample carries other DNA sequences with the same CDR3. The J gene is TRBJ1-1, the V gene TRBV6-5; D is ambiguous. V was trimmed by 0 bases and J by 2 bases, leaving 7 bases between them. This CDR3 region has 14 residues. CDR1 is MNHEY, CDR2 SVGAGI, per germline. The CDR3 DNA reads as TGTGCCAGCAGTTACTCGCGAAGCAACACTGAAGCTTTCTTT. It encodes CASSYSRSNTEAFF.

V is TRBV6-2 or TRBV6-3 and J is TRBJ1-5, with D tentatively TRBD1 (5 bases). The CDR3 is 15 amino acids. The germline gives CDR1 MNHEY, CDR2 SVGEGT. V lost 0 bases and J lost 4, with 10 bases in between. The CDR3 region has the DNA TGTGCCAGCAGTTACTCGTATCGGGGGAATCAGCCCCAGCATTTT. The encoded protein is CASSYSYRGNQPQHF.

The rearrangement links TRBV11-3 to TRBJ2-1; D remains ambiguous. V was clipped by 5 bases and J by 8 bases, with 10 bases between them. CDR3 size: 12 residues. CDR1 and CDR2 (germline): SGHNT, YENEEA. This chain's CDR3 is CASSLTAYEQFF. DNA for the CDR3: TGTGCCAGCAGCCTAACTGCCTATGAGCAGTTCTTC.

Written as DNA, the CDR3 is TGTGCCAGTAGTATTGGGGGGACGCTGCAAGAGACCCAGTACTTC. It codes for CASSIGGTLQETQYF. The gene calls are TRBV19 and TRBJ2-5, with a possible D match to TRBD2 (6 bases). V was clipped by 3 bases and J by 2 bases, with 13 bases between them. The CDR3 loop spans 15 amino acids. The germline CDR1 and CDR2 sequences are LNHDA and SQIVND (reference sequence).

The V gene is TRBV3-1 (or the pseudogene TRBV3-2), the J gene TRBJ1-2; D ambiguous. The V end lost 0 bases, the J end lost 2 bases, and 16 bases lay between the germline ends. The CDR3 spans 17 residues. Germline assignment: CDR1 LGHDT and CDR2 YNNKEL (reference sequence). CDR3 residues: CASSQDKTAYRNYGYTF. CDR3 bases: TGTGCCAGCAGCCAAGATAAAACAGCCTATAGGAACTATGGCTACACCTTC.

J is TRBJ1-4 and V is TRBV12-3 or TRBV12-4; 9 nucleotides agree with TRBD1. J gave up 8 bases and V 6 bases, and 4 bases lay outside the gene matches. The CDR3 covers 13 residues. The CDR3 loop reads CASRGTGWEKLFF. The CDR3 region has the DNA TGTGCCAGCAGGGGGACAGGGTGGGAAAAACTGTTTTTT.

The V call is TRBV6-5, the J call TRBJ2-3; 7 bases match TRBD2. Germline CDR1 reads MNHEY; CDR2 reads SVGAGI. With 4 bases clipped from V and 2 bases from J, the junction kept 9 bases outside the gene matches. This CDR3 comprises 16 residues. The CDR3: CASSWGTAGLTDTQYF. The DNA of the CDR3 is TGTGCCAGCAGTTGGGGAACAGCGGGACTCACAGATACGCAGTATTTT.

This clone was counted a single time. V and J are TRBV2 and TRBJ1-2, with unresolved D. V gave up 2 bases and J gave up 4 bases, with 11 bases separating them. The CDR3 runs 14 residues. In germline, CDR1 is SNHLY, CDR2 FYNNEI. This chain's CDR3 is CASSELSGFYGYTF. The CDR3 coding sequence is TGTGCCAGCAGTGAACTATCGGGGTTCTATGGCTACACCTTC.

The V call is TRBV2, the J call TRBJ1-2, with D maybe TRBD1 (5 bases). V was shortened by 5 bases and J by 2 bases, with 9 bases between the two germline ends. Germline V gene data show CDR1 as SNHLY and CDR2 as FYNNEI. The CDR3 runs to 13 residues. DNA of the CDR3: TGTGCCAGCAGTTCTCAGGGAAACTATGGCTACACCTTC. It is translated as CASSSQGNYGYTF.

V gene TRBV20-1 combines with J gene TRBJ1-1; D not certain. This CDR3 contains 11 residues. The germline CDR1 and CDR2 sequences are DFQATT and SNEGSKA (reference sequence). The ends were cut back, 5 bases at V and 5 bases at J, with 9 bases in the middle. This CDR3 is CSAVRRTEAFF. CDR3 nucleotide sequence: TGCAGTGCTGTACGGCGGACTGAAGCTTTCTTT.

The chain links TRBV9 to TRBJ1-4; D possibly corresponds to TRBD1 (5 bases). The CDR3 covers 15 residues. The V gene's germline CDR1 is SGDLS and CDR2 YYNGEE. The V end was cut by 0 bases, the J end by 5 bases, with 11 bases between. CDR3 region: CASSVGAGLNEKLFF. The CDR3 DNA is TGTGCCAGCAGCGTAGGGGCAGGGCTCAATGAAAAACTGTTTTTT.